This passage covers 7 T cell receptor beta chains from one sample sequenced in a study of blood T cell repertoires in COVID-19. TCRdb's table, derived via immunoSEQ multiplex PCR, lists solely in-frame clones and lacks some. The sample includes about 300,000 clones, over 75% of them seen just once. Specimen: peripheral blood. All receptors derive from a human donor in a cohort sampled during active COVID-19.

The rearrangement uses TRBV19 and TRBJ2-7; perhaps TRBD1 as D (5 bases). Germline V gene lookup returns CDR1 LNHDA and CDR2 SQIVND (reference sequence). The CDR3 covers 13 residues. The V gene lost 4 bases and the J gene lost 1 base, with 8 bases spanning the gap. Here the CDR3 DNA reads TGTGCCAGTAGTAATGGGGCTTCCTACGAGCAGTACTTC. The encoded protein is CASSNGASYEQYF.

The chain couples TRBV30 to TRBJ2-7, with TRBD2 matching over 16 bases. V was clipped by 3 bases and J by 5 bases; unmatched bases: 10. The CDR3 spans 17 residues. Germline V gene data show CDR1 as GTSNPN and CDR2 as SVGIG (reference sequence). CDR3 sequence: CAWRLGTSGRAPNEQYF. The CDR3 DNA reads as TGTGCCTGGAGGCTCGGGACTAGCGGGAGGGCGCCTAACGAGCAGTACTTC.

The chain couples TRBV6-2 or TRBV6-3 to TRBJ2-7, with 7 bases that match TRBD1. CDR1 is MNHEY and CDR2 is SVGEGT in the germline V gene. The CDR3 extends over 15 amino acids. With 5 bases clipped from V and 2 bases from J, the junction kept 9 bases outside the gene matches. As DNA, the CDR3 is TGTGCCAGCAGTACCACGGGACAGAAAGCCTACGAGCAGTACTTC. Translation gives CASSTTGQKAYEQYF.

This clone came up many times. The chain uses TRBV7-6 and TRBJ1-6; the D is unclear. CDR1 and CDR2 from the germline V gene are SGHVS and FNYEAQ. The ends were cut back, 5 bases at V and 9 bases at J, with 14 bases in the middle. This CDR3 is built from 14 residues. CDR3 bases: TGTGCCAGCAGCCAAGCGGACGTTGGTTCACCCCTCCACTTT. Residues: CASSQADVGSPLHF. Based on the CDR3 plus reference TRBV7-6 and TRBJ1-6, the full variable domain is GAGVSQSPRYKVTKRGQDVALRCDPISGHVSLYWYRQALGQGPEFLTYFNYEAQQDKSGLPNDRFSAERPEGSISTLTIQRTEQRDSAMYRCASSQADVGSPLHFGNGTRLTVT.

This chain uses TRBV3-1 (or the pseudogene TRBV3-2) with TRBJ1-3, with D maybe TRBD1 (6 bases). V gave up 2 bases and J gave up 2 bases, with 16 bases separating them. The CDR3 totals 17 residues. Germline-derived CDR1 and CDR2 are LGHDT and YNNKEL (reference sequence). The CDR3 is CASSQNTRGAAGNTIYF. The DNA for the CDR3 is TGTGCCAGCAGCCAAAACACCCGGGGGGCTGCTGGAAACACCATATATTTT.

The rearrangement uses TRBV10-1 and TRBJ2-1; D might be TRBD2 (5 bases). In germline, CDR1 is WNHNN, CDR2 SYGVQD (reference sequence). The ends were cut back, 0 bases at V and 2 bases at J, with 11 bases in the middle. This CDR3 is built from 16 residues. CDR3 nucleotides: TGCGCCAGCAGTGAGTCGTTGGCGGGCCCCTACAATGAGCAGTTCTTC. Residues: CASSESLAGPYNEQFF.

V is TRBV28 and J is TRBJ1-1, with D tentatively TRBD1 (6 bases). This CDR3 is built from 13 residues. With 2 bases removed from V and 11 bases from J, the gap between germline ends came to 15 bases. Germline V gene sequence: CDR1 MDHEN, CDR2 SYDVKM. CDR3 sequence: CASSLIRGGRAFF. In nucleotides, the CDR3 is TGTGCCAGCAGTTTAATTAGGGGGGGACGCGCTTTCTTT.